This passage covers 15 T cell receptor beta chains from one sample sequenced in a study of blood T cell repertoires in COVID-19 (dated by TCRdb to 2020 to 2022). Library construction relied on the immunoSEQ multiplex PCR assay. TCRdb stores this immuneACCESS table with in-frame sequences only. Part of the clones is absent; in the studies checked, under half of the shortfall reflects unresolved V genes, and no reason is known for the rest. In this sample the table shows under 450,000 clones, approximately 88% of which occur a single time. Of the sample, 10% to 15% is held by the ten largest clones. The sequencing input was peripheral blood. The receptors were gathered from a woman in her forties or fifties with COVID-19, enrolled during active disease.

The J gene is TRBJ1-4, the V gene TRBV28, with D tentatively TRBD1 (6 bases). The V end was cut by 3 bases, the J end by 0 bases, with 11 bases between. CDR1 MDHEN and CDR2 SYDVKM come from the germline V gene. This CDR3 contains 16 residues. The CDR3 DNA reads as TGTGCCAGCAGTTTGAACAGGGCGGCAACTAATGAAAAACTGTTTTTT. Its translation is CASSLNRAATNEKLFF.

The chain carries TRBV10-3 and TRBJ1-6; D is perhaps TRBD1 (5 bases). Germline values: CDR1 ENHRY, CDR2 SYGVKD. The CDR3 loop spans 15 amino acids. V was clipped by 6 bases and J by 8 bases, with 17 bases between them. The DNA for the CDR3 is TGTGCCATCAGGGAGGGTCAGGGAAAACATTCACCCCTCCACTTT. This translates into CAIREGQGKHSPLHF.

The DNA of the CDR3 is TGTGCCAGCACCCCTGAACGTCCGGGTACCTACAATGAGCAGTTCTTC. Translating gives CASTPERPGTYNEQFF. V is TRBV21-1 and J is TRBJ2-1; TRBD2 is the table's D call, not checked against the DNA. TRBV21-1 corresponds to a pseudogene. The length of the CDR3 is 16 residues.

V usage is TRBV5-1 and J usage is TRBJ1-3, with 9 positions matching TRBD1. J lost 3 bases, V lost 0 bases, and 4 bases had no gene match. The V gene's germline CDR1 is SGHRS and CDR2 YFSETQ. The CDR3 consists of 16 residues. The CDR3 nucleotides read TGCGCCAGCAGCTTGGGGGACAGGGAAGTTGGAAACACCATATATTTT. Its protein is CASSLGDREVGNTIYF. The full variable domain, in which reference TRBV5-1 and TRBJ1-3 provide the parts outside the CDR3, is KAGVTQTPRYLIKTRGQQVTLSCSPISGHRSVSWYQQTPGQGLQFLFEYFSETQRNKGNFPGRFSGRQFSNSRSEMNVSTLELGDSALYLCASSLGDREVGNTIYFGEGSWLTVV.

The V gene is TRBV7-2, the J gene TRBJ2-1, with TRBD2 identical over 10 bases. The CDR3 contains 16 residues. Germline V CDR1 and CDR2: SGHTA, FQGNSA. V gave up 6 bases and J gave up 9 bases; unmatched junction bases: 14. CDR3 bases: TGTGCCAGCAGTTATACTAGCGGGGCGTTCGGGAGTGAGCAGTTCTTC. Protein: CASSYTSGAFGSEQFF.

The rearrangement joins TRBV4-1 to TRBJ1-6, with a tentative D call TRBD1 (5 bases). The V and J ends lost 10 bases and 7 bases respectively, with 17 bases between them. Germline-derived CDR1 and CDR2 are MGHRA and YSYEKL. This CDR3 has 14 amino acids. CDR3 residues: CATQGGRSNSPLHF. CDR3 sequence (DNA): TGCGCCACGCAGGGTGGGCGGTCAAATTCACCCCTCCACTTT.

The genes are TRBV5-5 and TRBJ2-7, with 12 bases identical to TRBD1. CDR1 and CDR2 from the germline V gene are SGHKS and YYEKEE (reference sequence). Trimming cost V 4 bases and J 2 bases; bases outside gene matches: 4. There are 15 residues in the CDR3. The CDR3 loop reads CASSPGQGATYEQYF. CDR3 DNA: TGTGCCAGCAGCCCGGGACAGGGGGCAACCTACGAGCAGTACTTC.

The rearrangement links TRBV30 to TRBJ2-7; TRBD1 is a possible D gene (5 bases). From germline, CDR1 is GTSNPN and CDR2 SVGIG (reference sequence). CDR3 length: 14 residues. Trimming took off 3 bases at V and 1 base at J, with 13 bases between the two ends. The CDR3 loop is CAWRMWGRSYEQYF. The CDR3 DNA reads TGTGCCTGGAGAATGTGGGGCAGGTCCTACGAGCAGTACTTC.

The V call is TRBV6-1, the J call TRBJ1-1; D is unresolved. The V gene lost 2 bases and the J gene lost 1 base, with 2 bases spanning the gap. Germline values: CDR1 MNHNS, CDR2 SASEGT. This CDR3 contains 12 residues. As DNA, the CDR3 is TGTGCCAGCAGTGAACAGAACACTGAAGCTTTCTTT. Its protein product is CASSEQNTEAFF.

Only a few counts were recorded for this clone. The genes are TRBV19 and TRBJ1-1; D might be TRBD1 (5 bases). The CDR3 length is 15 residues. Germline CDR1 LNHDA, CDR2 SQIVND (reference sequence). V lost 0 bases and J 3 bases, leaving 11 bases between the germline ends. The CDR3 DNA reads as TGTGCCAGTAGTATAGAAGACAGACCAGACACTGAAGCTTTCTTT. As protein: CASSIEDRPDTEAFF.

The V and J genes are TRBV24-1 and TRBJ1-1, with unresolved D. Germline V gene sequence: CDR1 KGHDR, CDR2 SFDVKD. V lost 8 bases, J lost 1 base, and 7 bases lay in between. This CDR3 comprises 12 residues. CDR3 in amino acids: CATNWPNTEAFF. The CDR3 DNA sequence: TGTGCCACCAATTGGCCGAACACTGAAGCTTTCTTT.

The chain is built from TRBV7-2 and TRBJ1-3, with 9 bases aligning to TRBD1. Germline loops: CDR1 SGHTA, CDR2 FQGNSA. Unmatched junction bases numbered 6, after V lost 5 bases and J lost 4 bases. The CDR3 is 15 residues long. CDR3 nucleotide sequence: TGTGCCAGCAGCCCGGGGACAGGGAGCGGAAACACCATATATTTT. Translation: CASSPGTGSGNTIYF.

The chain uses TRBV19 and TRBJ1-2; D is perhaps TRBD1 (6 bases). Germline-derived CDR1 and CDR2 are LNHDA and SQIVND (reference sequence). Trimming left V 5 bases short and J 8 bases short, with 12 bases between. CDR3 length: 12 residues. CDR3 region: CASSLGAVGYTF. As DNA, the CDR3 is TGTGCCAGTAGTCTGGGGGCAGTGGGCTACACCTTC. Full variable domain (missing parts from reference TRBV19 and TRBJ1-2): DGGITQSPKYLFRKEGQNVTLSCEQNLNHDAMYWYRQDPGQGLRLIYYSQIVNDFQKGDIAEGYSVSREKKESFPLTVTSAQKNPTAFYLCASSLGAVGYTFGSGTRLTVV.

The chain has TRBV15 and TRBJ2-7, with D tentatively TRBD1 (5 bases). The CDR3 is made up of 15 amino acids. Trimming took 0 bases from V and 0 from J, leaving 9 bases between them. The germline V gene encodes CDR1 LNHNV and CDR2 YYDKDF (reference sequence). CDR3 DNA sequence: TGTGCCACCAGCAGAGATAAAGGGGCCTCCTACGAGCAGTACTTC. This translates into CATSRDKGASYEQYF. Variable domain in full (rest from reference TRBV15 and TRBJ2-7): DAMVIQNPRYQVTQFGKPVTLSCSQTLNHNVMYWYQQKSSQAPKLLFHYYDKDFNNEADTPDNFQSRRPNTSFCFLDIRSPGLGDTAMYLCATSRDKGASYEQYFGPGTRLTVT.

The DNA of the CDR3 is TGCGCCAGCAGGGACAACCGGAACACTGAAGCTTTCTTT. Translated, it gives CASRDNRNTEAFF. V is TRBV5-1 and J is TRBJ1-1, with D possibly being TRBD1 (5 bases). Germline V lookup: CDR1 SGHRS, CDR2 YFSETQ. The length of the CDR3 is 13 residues. The V end was cut by 5 bases, the J end by 1 base, with 9 bases between.